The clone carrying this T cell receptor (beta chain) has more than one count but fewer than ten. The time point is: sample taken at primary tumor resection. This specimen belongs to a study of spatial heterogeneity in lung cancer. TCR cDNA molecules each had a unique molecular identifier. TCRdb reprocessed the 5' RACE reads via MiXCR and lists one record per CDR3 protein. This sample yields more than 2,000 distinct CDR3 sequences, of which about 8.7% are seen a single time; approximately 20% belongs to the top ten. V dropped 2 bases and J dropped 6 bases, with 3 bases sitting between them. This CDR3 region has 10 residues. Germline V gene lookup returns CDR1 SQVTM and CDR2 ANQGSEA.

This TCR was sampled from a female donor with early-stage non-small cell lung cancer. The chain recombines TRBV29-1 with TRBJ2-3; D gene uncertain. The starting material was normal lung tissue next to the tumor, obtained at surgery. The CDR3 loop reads CSVEFDTQYF. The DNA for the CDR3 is TGCAGCGTTGAATTTGATACGCAGTATTTT.